This T cell receptor beta chain comes out of a study of blood T cell repertoires in COVID-19. Overall study: COVID-19 samples from acute and convalescent phases originated in the United States, Italy and Spain.

In the authors' workflow: Reference gene primer amplification yielded estimated nucleated cell counts. Repertoires were generated with immunoSEQ multiplex PCR, while TCRdb's copy carries only in-frame clones and drops some. The V and J calls and clone size are taken from that table; D and trimming were inferred from the DNA. In the table there are about 100,000 clones, approximately 80% of which are singletons. Trimming shortened V by 0 bases and J by 9 bases, and 11 bases separated the two germline ends. Germline lookup yields CDR1 GTSNPN and CDR2 SVGIG (reference sequence). The CDR3 runs to 13 residues.

The clonotype originates from a man in his 70s with active or convalescent COVID-19. The sequenced sample consisted of peripheral blood. The chain links TRBV30 to TRBJ1-4; a weak D match, TRBD1 (5 bases). CDR3 bases: TGTGCCTGGAGTGTTGGGGCGAGGCAAAAACTGTTTTTT. Translation gives CAWSVGARQKLFF.